This TCR beta chain is from a study of T-cell reconstitution after alpha-beta-depleted transplantation in children. Unique molecular identifiers tagged the TCRbeta library. Each CDR3 protein is one row after TCRdb ran MiXCR on the PCR reads. The sample carries 450,000 to 600,000 distinct CDR3 sequences, approximately 32% recorded once. This clonotype was observed a handful of times. With 1 base removed from V and 2 bases from J, the gap between germline ends came to 9 bases. The CDR3 has 15 residues. CDR1 SGHTA and CDR2 FQGNSA come from the germline V gene. The sequencing here drew on PBMCs from the stem cell graft donor, taken from the stem cell graft. The rearrangement uses TRBV7-2 and TRBJ1-5; the D is unclear. The receptor's source is a human donor who donated a stem cell graft to a child with aplastic anemia. The CDR3 nucleotides read TGTGCCAGCAGCTTAGGCAGGAGGGGCAATCAGCCCCAGCATTTT. Translated, it gives CASSLGRRGNQPQHF.